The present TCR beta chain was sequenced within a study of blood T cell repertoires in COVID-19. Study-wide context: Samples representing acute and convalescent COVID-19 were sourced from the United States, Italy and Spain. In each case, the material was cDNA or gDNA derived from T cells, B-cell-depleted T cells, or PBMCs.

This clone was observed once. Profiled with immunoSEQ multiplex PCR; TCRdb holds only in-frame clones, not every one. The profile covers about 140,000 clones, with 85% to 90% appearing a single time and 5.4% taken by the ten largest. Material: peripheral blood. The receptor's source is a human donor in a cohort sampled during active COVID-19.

CDR3 sequence reads: CASRRTQGGYGYTF. As DNA, the CDR3 is TGTGCCAGCAGACGCACTCAGGGCGGCTATGGCTACACCTTC. The chain uses TRBV2 and TRBJ1-2; the D gene is possibly TRBD1 (5 bases). The CDR3 length is 14 residues. The germline V gene encodes CDR1 SNHLY and CDR2 FYNNEI. V was trimmed by 6 bases and J by 4 bases, leaving 15 bases between them.